The rows below give T cell receptor beta chains drawn from one sample of a study of cytomegalovirus exposure and HLA in healthy donors. The repertoire was sequenced with immunoSEQ multiplex PCR; TCRdb's copy has only in-frame clones and lacks some. The sample records about 100,000 clones, approximately 81% being singletons. The sequencing input was PBMCs. The receptors stem from a female donor in good health and CMV-seropositive. CDR3s include the opening cysteine and the closing phenylalanine or tryptophan. The D gene is left open where the match is weak. Part of the rows lack a size; the others show once, few, many or a class for expanded clones.

V gene	J gene	D gene	clone size	CDR3 protein	CDR3 DNA
TRBV7-2	TRBJ1-2	TRBD1	-	CASSLDRGSYSAMGYTF	TGTGCCAGCAGCTTAGACAGGGGATCCTATTCGGCTATGGGCTACACCTTC
TRBV4-3	TRBJ1-6	-	once	CASSQDRGANSPLHF	TGCGCCAGCAGCCAAGATCGGGGAGCCAATTCACCCCTCCACTTT
TRBV18	TRBJ2-2	TRBD2	once	CASSLYRGTSGGGSNTGELFF	TGTGCCAGCTCACTCTATCGAGGGACTAGCGGCGGGGGTTCGAACACCGGGGAGCTGTTTTTT
TRBV29-1	TRBJ1-1	-	once	CSVLRGTEAFF	TGCAGCGTTCTTCGGGGAACTGAAGCTTTCTTT
TRBV27	TRBJ2-5	-	-	CASSHTTGKETQYF	TGTGCCAGCAGTCACACCACAGGGAAAGAGACCCAGTACTTC
TRBV4-2	TRBJ2-5	-	once	CASSQDTIQYF	TGTGCCAGCAGCCAAGATACTATCCAGTACTTC
TRBV14	TRBJ2-7	-	-	CASSQSESSHTYEQYF	TGTGCCAGCAGCCAAAGTGAGTCTAGCCATACCTACGAGCAGTACTTC
TRBV10-3	TRBJ2-7	-	few	CATAGPQSYEQYF	TGTGCCACCGCGGGACCTCAGAGCTACGAGCAGTACTTC
TRBV2	TRBJ1-2	-	-	CASSVTQGNYGYTF	TGTGCCAGCAGTGTTACACAGGGCAACTATGGCTACACCTTC
TRBV5-1	TRBJ2-7	-	-	CASSFSGDSGYEQYF	TGCGCCAGCAGCTTTTCAGGGGATAGTGGCTACGAGCAGTACTTC
TRBV7-9	TRBJ2-7	TRBD1	-	CASSSPGQGAREQYF	TGTGCCAGCAGCTCCCCGGGACAGGGGGCGCGTGAGCAGTACTTC
TRBV2	TRBJ2-3	TRBD1	once	CASSPGNRGRRTDTQYF	TGTGCCAGCAGTCCCGGGAACAGGGGGCGCAGAACAGATACGCAGTATTTT
TRBV6-5	TRBJ1-2	-	-	CASSYGAGGYGYTF	TGTGCCAGCAGTTACGGGGCGGGGGGCTATGGCTACACCTTC
TRBV5-8	TRBJ2-2	TRBD1	-	CASSPGQGRWIGELFF	TGTGCCAGCAGCCCAGGACAGGGGAGGTGGATTGGGGAGCTGTTTTTT
TRBV5-4	TRBJ2-1	TRBD2	once	CASSHGGAGEFNEQFF	TGTGCCAGCAGCCATGGGGGAGCGGGAGAGTTCAATGAGCAGTTCTTC
TRBV6-1	TRBJ2-7	TRBD1	few	CASSYTGTGVYEQYF	TGTGCCAGCAGCTATACCGGGACAGGGGTCTACGAGCAGTACTTC
TRBV2	TRBJ1-1	-	-	CASSVGIRSEAFF	TGTGCCAGCAGTGTGGGCATTCGAAGTGAAGCTTTCTTT
TRBV6-6	TRBJ1-5	TRBD1	-	CASSTGERGQPQHF	TGTGCCAGCAGCACAGGGGAAAGAGGACAGCCCCAGCATTTT
TRBV30	TRBJ1-2	-	-	CAWKDSRYTF	TGTGCCTGGAAGGACAGTCGCTACACCTTC
TRBV2	TRBJ2-7	-	-	CASKGDSDRGEQYF	TGTGCCAGCAAGGGGGATAGCGATCGAGGCGAGCAGTACTTC
TRBV6-1	TRBJ2-7	TRBD2	-	CASRETSGSTYEQYF	TGTGCCAGCAGGGAGACTAGCGGTAGCACCTACGAGCAGTACTTC
TRBV5-4	TRBJ2-1	-	few	CASSSGFYNEQFF	TGTGCCAGCAGCTCGGGATTTTACAATGAGCAGTTCTTC
TRBV11-2	TRBJ1-5	TRBD1	-	CASSLGQGANNQPQHF	TGTGCCAGCAGCTTAGGACAGGGCGCTAACAATCAGCCCCAGCATTTT
TRBV7-9	TRBJ2-5	TRBD1	-	CASSLADGRGETQYF	TGTGCCAGCAGCTTAGCGGATGGCAGGGGGGAGACCCAGTACTTC
TRBV18	TRBJ1-3	-	-	CAGSPSSGNTIYF	TGTGCCGGCTCGCCCAGCTCTGGAAACACCATATATTTT
TRBV30	TRBJ1-1	TRBD1	-	CAWSYSRGHGEAFF	TGTGCCTGGAGTTATAGCAGGGGGCACGGTGAAGCTTTCTTT
TRBV7-2	TRBJ2-1	-	-	CASSLGTRSSYNEQFF	TGTGCCAGCAGCCTAGGGACTCGGAGCTCCTACAATGAGCAGTTCTTC
TRBV25-1	TRBJ1-1	-	once	CASSPMGAVNTEAFF	TGTGCCAGCAGTCCGATGGGGGCGGTGAACACTGAAGCTTTCTTT
TRBV5-1	TRBJ1-1	-	-	CASNNVGSGMNTEAFF	TGCGCCAGCAATAACGTTGGGTCGGGGATGAACACTGAAGCTTTCTTT
TRBV7-9	TRBJ1-5	-	-	CASSLGPGFNQPQHF	TGTGCCAGCAGCTTAGGTCCAGGCTTCAATCAGCCCCAGCATTTT
TRBV5-1	TRBJ2-1	TRBD2	-	CASSLAGRGNEQFF	TGCGCCAGCAGCTTGGCCGGGAGGGGCAATGAGCAGTTCTTC
TRBV19	TRBJ2-4	TRBD2	-	CASTPGLAGGQYF	TGTGCCAGTACCCCGGGACTAGCGGGAGGACAGTACTTC
TRBV5-1	TRBJ1-1	-	-	CASSPDPRGLDTEAFF	TGCGCCAGCAGCCCAGACCCCAGGGGCCTTGACACTGAAGCTTTCTTT
TRBV4-1	TRBJ2-7	TRBD1	-	CASSPDPGGEQYF	TGCGCCAGCAGCCCCGACCCAGGGGGCGAGCAGTACTTC
TRBV5-6	TRBJ2-1	TRBD2	-	CASSLSGTRILNEQFF	TGTGCCAGCAGCTTGTCCGGGACTAGAATTTTAAATGAGCAGTTCTTC
TRBV7-9	TRBJ1-3	TRBD1	-	CASSSTGDFSGNTIYF	TGTGCCAGCAGCTCGACAGGGGACTTCTCTGGAAACACCATATATTTT
TRBV4-1	TRBJ2-5	-	-	CASSISGNFQETQYF	TGCGCCAGCAGCATCAGCGGAAACTTTCAAGAGACCCAGTACTTC
TRBV19	TRBJ2-7	-	few	CASSMGQVSYEQYF	TGTGCCAGTAGTATGGGTCAGGTGTCCTACGAGCAGTACTTC
TRBV6-5	TRBJ2-2	TRBD2	few	CASSYAGGGTGELFF	TGTGCCAGCAGTTATGCGGGAGGTGGGACCGGGGAGCTGTTTTTT
TRBV13	TRBJ1-2	-	once	CASSFQGNYGYTF	TGTGCCAGCAGCTTTCAGGGGAACTATGGCTACACCTTC
TRBV6-5	TRBJ2-7	-	-	CASGGERQYYEQYF	TGTGCCAGCGGGGGCGAGCGACAGTACTACGAGCAGTACTTC
TRBV19	TRBJ2-3	-	-	CASTKSRGDTQYF	TGTGCCAGTACCAAATCCAGAGGAGATACGCAGTATTTT
TRBV6-1	TRBJ2-3	TRBD2	-	CASSSGAGGADTQYF	TGTGCCAGCAGTTCCGGGGCGGGAGGAGCAGATACGCAGTATTTT
TRBV7-9	TRBJ2-4	-	few	CASSQGIIAKNIQYF	TGTGCCAGCAGCCAGGGGATTATAGCCAAAAACATTCAGTACTTC
TRBV4-2	TRBJ2-7	TRBD2	-	CASSQGAGDYEQYF	TGTGCCAGCAGCCAAGGAGCGGGGGACTACGAGCAGTACTTC
TRBV11-2	TRBJ2-7	-	once	CASSLVAWGDYEQYF	TGTGCCAGCAGCTTAGTAGCTTGGGGAGACTACGAGCAGTACTTC
TRBV5-1	TRBJ2-1	-	-	CASSLGELGSGRFF	TGCGCCAGCAGCTTGGGCGAATTAGGTAGCGGTCGGTTCTTC
TRBV5-5	TRBJ2-6	-	-	CASSLVGGAGANVLTF	TGTGCCAGCAGCTTGGTCGGGGGTGCTGGGGCCAACGTCCTGACTTTC
TRBV27	TRBJ2-7	-	-	CASSFPGDEQYF	TGTGCCAGCAGTTTCCCCGGGGACGAGCAGTACTTC
TRBV7-2	TRBJ2-1	TRBD2	-	CASSATSGLNNEQFF	TGTGCCAGCAGCGCGACTAGCGGGCTGAACAATGAGCAGTTCTTC
TRBV5-1	TRBJ2-1	TRBD2	-	CASGGLAGPNNEQFF	TGCGCCAGCGGGGGACTAGCGGGGCCGAACAATGAGCAGTTCTTC
TRBV10-1	TRBJ2-1	TRBD2	-	CASSESASGVDEQFF	TGCGCCAGCAGTGAGTCCGCTAGCGGGGTCGATGAGCAGTTCTTC
TRBV5-4	TRBJ1-2	-	-	CASSAGWAYGYTF	TGTGCCAGCAGCGCTGGCTGGGCCTACGGCTACACCTTC
TRBV5-1	TRBJ2-3	TRBD2	-	CASSLVGSGRGDTQYF	TGCGCCAGCAGCTTGGTTGGTAGCGGGAGGGGAGATACGCAGTATTTT
TRBV5-1	TRBJ2-2	TRBD2	few	CASSPGTSGGELFF	TGCGCCAGCAGCCCAGGGACTAGCGGCGGGGAGCTGTTTTTT
TRBV7-9	TRBJ2-5	TRBD2	-	CASSPRTSGGTQETQYF	TGTGCCAGCAGCCCCAGGACTAGCGGGGGGACGCAAGAGACCCAGTACTTC
TRBV5-1	TRBJ2-3	-	-	CASSLGGLLITDTQYF	TGCGCCAGCAGCTTGGGGGGACTTTTAATCACAGATACGCAGTATTTT
TRBV6-1	TRBJ1-2	-	-	CASSPTPPNYGYTF	TGTGCCAGCAGTCCGACTCCGCCTAACTATGGCTACACCTTC
TRBV30	TRBJ2-7	TRBD2	-	CAWQPGTSRSIGYEQYF	TGTGCCTGGCAACCCGGGACTAGTAGATCAATCGGCTACGAGCAGTACTTC